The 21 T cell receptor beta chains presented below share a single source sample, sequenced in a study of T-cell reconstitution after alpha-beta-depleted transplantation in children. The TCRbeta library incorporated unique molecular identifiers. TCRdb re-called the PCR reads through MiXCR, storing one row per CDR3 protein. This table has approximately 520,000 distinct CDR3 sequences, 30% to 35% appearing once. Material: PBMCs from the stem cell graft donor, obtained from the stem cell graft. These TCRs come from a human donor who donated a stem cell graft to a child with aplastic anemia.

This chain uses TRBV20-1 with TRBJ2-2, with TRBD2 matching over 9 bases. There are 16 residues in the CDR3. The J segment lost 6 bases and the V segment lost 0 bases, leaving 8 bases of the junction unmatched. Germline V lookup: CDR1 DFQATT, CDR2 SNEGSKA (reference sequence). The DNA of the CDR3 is TGCAGTGCTAGAGATCCGGGGCTAGCGGGATCCGGGGAGCTGTTTTTT. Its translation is CSARDPGLAGSGELFF.

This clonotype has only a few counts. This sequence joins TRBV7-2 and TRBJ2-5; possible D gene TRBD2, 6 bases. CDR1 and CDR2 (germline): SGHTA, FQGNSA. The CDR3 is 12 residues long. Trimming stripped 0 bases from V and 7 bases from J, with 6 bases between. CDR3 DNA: TGTGCCAGCAGCTTAGCGGAGGGGACCCAGTACTTC. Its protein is CASSLAEGTQYF. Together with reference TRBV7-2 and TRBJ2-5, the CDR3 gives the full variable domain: GAGVSQSPSNKVTEKGKDVELRCDPISGHTALYWYRQSLGQGLEFLIYFQGNSAPDKSGLPSDRFSAERTGGSVSTLTIQRTQQEDSAVYLCASSLAEGTQYFGPGTRLLVL.

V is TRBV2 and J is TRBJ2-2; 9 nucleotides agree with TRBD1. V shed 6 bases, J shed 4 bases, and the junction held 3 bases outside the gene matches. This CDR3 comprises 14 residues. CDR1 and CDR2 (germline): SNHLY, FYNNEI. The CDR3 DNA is TGTGCCAGCAGGGGACAGGGTGGCACCGGGGAGCTGTTTTTT. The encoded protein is CASRGQGGTGELFF.

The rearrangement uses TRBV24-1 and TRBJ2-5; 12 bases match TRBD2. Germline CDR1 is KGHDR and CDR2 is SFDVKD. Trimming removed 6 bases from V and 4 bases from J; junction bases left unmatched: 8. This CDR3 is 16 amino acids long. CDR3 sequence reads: CATSTRLAGVLETQYF. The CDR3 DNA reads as TGTGCCACCAGTACGAGACTAGCGGGAGTTTTAGAGACCCAGTACTTC.

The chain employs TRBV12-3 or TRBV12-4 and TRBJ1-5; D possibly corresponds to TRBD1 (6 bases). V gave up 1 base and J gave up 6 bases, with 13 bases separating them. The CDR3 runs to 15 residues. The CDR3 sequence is CASSLGQGSSQPQHF. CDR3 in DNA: TGTGCCAGCAGTTTAGGGCAGGGGTCTTCTCAGCCCCAGCATTTT.

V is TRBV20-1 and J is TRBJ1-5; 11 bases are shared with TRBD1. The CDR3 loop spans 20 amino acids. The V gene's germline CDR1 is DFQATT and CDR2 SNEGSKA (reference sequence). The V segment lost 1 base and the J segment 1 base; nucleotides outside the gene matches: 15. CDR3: CSARVGLQRRTGGSNQPQHF. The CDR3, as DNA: TGCAGTGCTAGAGTCGGCCTTCAACGCCGGACAGGGGGCAGCAATCAGCCCCAGCATTTT.

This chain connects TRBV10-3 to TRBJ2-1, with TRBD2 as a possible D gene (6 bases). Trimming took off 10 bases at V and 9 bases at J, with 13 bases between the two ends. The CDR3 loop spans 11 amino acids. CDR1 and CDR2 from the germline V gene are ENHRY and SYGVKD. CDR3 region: CATRLDAEQFF. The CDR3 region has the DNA TGTGCCACCCGACTAGATGCTGAGCAGTTCTTC.

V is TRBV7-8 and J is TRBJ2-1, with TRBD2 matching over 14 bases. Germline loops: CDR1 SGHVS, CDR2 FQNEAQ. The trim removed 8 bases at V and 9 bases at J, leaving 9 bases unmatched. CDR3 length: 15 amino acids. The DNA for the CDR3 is TGTGCCAGCGGCCAGGGACTAGCGGGAGTAAGTGAGCAGTTCTTC. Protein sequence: CASGQGLAGVSEQFF.

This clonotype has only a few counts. CDR3 sequence reads: CATSRGGGALSYEQYV. CDR3 nucleotide sequence: TGTGCCACCAGCAGAGGTGGCGGCGCACTCTCCTACGAGCAGTACGTC. The rearrangement uses TRBV15 and TRBJ2-7; D ambiguous. Germline lookup yields CDR1 LNHNV and CDR2 YYDKDF (reference sequence). Trimming removed 1 base from V and 0 bases from J, with 13 bases in between. This CDR3 is 16 amino acids long.

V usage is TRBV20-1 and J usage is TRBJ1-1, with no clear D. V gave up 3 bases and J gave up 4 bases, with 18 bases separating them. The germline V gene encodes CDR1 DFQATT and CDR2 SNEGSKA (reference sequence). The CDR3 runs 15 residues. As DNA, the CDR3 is TGCAGTGCTAGGTTGGGTGTGAACAGCGTCACTGAAGCTTTCTTT. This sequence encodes CSARLGVNSVTEAFF.

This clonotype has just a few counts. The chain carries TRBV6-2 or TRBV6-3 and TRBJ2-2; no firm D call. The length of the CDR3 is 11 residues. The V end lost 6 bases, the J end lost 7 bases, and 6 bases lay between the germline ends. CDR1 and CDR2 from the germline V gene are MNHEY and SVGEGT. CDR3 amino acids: CASSLIGELFF. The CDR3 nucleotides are TGTGCCAGCAGCCTGATCGGGGAGCTGTTTTTT.

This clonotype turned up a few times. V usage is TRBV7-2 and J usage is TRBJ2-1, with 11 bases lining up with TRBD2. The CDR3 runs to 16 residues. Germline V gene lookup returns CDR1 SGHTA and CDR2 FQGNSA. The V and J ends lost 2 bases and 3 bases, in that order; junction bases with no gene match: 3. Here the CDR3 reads CASSLPTSGIYNEQFF. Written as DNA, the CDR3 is TGTGCCAGCAGCTTACCGACTAGCGGGATCTACAATGAGCAGTTCTTC.

The CDR3 region has the DNA TGTGCCAGCAGTTTACCCGCCAGCGCAGATACGCAGTATTTT. Translated: CASSLPASADTQYF. The V gene is TRBV28, the J gene TRBJ2-3; no reliable D call. V was cut by 2 bases and J by 4 bases, with 10 bases left in between. Germline loops: CDR1 MDHEN, CDR2 SYDVKM. CDR3 size: 14 residues.

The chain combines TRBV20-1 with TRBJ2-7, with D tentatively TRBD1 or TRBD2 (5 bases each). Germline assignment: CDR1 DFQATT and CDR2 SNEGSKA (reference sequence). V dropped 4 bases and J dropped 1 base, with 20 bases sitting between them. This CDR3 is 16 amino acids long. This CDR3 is CSATDYSRDVSYEQYF. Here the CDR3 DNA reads TGCAGTGCTACCGATTATTCTCGGGACGTTTCCTACGAGCAGTACTTC.

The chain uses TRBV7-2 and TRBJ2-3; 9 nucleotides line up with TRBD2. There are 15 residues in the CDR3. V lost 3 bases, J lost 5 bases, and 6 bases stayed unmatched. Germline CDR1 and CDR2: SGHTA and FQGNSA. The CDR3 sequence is CASSLGSGSGDTQYF. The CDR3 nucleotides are TGTGCCAGCAGCTTGGGTAGCGGGAGTGGAGATACGCAGTATTTT. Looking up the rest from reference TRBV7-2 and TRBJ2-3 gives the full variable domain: GAGVSQSPSNKVTEKGKDVELRCDPISGHTALYWYRQSLGQGLEFLIYFQGNSAPDKSGLPSDRFSAERTGGSVSTLTIQRTQQEDSAVYLCASSLGSGSGDTQYFGPGTRLTVL.

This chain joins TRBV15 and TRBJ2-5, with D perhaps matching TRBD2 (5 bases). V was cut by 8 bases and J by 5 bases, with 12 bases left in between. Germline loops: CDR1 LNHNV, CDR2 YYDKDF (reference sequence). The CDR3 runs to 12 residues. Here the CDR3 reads CATGSLWETQYF. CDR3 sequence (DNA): TGTGCCACCGGGAGCTTATGGGAGACCCAGTACTTC.

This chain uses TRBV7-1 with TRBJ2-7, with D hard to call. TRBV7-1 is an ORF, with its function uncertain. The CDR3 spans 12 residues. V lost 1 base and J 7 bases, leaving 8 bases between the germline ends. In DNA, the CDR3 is TGTGCCAGCAGCTCAGGGTTATGGGAGCAGTACGTC. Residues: CASSSGLWEQYV.

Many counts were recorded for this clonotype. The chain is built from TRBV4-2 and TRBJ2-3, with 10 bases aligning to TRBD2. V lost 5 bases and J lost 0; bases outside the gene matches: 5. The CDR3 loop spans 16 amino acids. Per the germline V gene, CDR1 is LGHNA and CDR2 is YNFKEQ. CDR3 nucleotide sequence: TGTGCCAGCAGCTCCCTGACTAGCGGGAGCACAGATACGCAGTATTTT. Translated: CASSSLTSGSTDTQYF.

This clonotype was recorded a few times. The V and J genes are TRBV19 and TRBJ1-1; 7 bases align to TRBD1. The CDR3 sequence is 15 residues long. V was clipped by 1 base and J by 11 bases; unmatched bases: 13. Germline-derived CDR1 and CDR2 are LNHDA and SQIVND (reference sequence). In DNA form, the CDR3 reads TGTGCCAGTAGTATAGGAGCGGGAACAGGGGTTATGGCTTTCTTT. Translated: CASSIGAGTGVMAFF.

The CDR3 loop is CASSQLLRRETTYEQYF. DNA for the CDR3: TGTGCCAGCAGCCAATTGTTAAGGCGGGAGACGACCTACGAGCAGTACTTC. The chain employs TRBV4-2 and TRBJ2-7; TRBD2 matches at 7 bases. From germline, CDR1 is LGHNA and CDR2 YNFKEQ. This CDR3 has 17 residues. The V gene end was trimmed by 2 bases and the J gene end by 2 bases; junction bases not matched to a gene: 12.

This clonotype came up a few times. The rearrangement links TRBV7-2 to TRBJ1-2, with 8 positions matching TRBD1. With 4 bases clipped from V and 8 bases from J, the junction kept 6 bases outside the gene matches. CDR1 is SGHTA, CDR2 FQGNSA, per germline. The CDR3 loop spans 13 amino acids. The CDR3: CASSWTGLLGYTF. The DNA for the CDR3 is TGTGCCAGCAGCTGGACAGGGCTGCTCGGCTACACCTTC.